The rows below give T cell receptor beta chains drawn from one sample of a study of blood T cell repertoires in COVID-19. Only in-frame clones appear in the TCRdb table, and some are missing; sequencing was by immunoSEQ multiplex PCR. The table has about 130,000 clones, 86% seen once; the top ten hold about an eighth. Material: peripheral blood. The source is an older woman with COVID-19, enrolled during active disease. CDR3s include the opening cysteine and the closing phenylalanine or tryptophan. Fields, in order: D gene, clone size, V gene, J gene, CDR3 protein, CDR3 DNA. D genes are given only for firm matches. Not all rows give a size; the values are once, few, many and, for expanded clones, a class.

TRBD1	NA	TRBV18	TRBJ1-1	CASSPQTGADTEAFF	TGTGCCAGCTCACCACAGACAGGGGCGGACACTGAAGCTTTCTTT
TRBD2	NA	TRBV30	TRBJ2-1	CARTTSGGPSYNEQFF	TGTGCCCGAACTACTAGCGGGGGCCCCTCCTACAATGAGCAGTTCTTC
NA	once	TRBV6-1	TRBJ1-2	CASSEQQRRENGYTF	TGTGCCAGCAGTGAACAGCAACGGAGGGAGAATGGCTACACCTTC
TRBD1	NA	TRBV18	TRBJ2-1	CASSSLDPGTGGLNEQFF	TGTGCCAGCTCATCCCTAGACCCTGGGACAGGGGGCTTGAATGAGCAGTTCTTC
TRBD1	NA	TRBV7-2	TRBJ1-2	CASSNTNRGDNYGYTF	TGTGCCAGCAGCAATACTAACAGGGGGGATAACTATGGCTACACCTTC
TRBD2	many	TRBV5-1	TRBJ2-2	CASDGLAGGPGRGELFF	TGCGCCAGCGACGGACTAGCGGGGGGCCCCGGCCGAGGGGAGCTGTTTTTT
TRBD1	NA	TRBV13	TRBJ1-2	CASSLGRQGVGYGYTF	TGTGCCAGCAGCCTCGGTCGGCAGGGGGTTGGCTATGGCTACACCTTC
NA	few	TRBV10-3	TRBJ1-1	CAIRLTGDTEAFF	TGTGCCATCAGACTCACAGGAGACACTGAAGCTTTCTTT
TRBD2	NA	TRBV13	TRBJ2-3	CASNQSPGLAGGETGDTQYF	TGTGCCAGCAACCAAAGTCCGGGACTAGCGGGGGGAGAGACCGGGGATACGCAGTATTTT
NA	NA	TRBV12-3/TRBV12-4	TRBJ2-7	CASSLTGQQYF	TGTGCCAGCAGTTTAACAGGCCAGCAGTACTTC
TRBD1	NA	TRBV15	TRBJ2-2	CATSRGGTGRPTGELFF	TGTGCCACCAGCAGAGGGGGGACAGGGCGTCCCACCGGGGAGCTGTTTTTT
TRBD1	NA	TRBV19	TRBJ1-4	CASSEDRVNEKLFF	TGTGCCAGTAGCGAGGACAGGGTTAATGAAAAACTGTTTTTT
TRBD2	NA	TRBV30	TRBJ2-3	CAWSVISGGAGGTDTQYF	TGTGCCTGGAGTGTCATTAGCGGGGGGGCGGGTGGCACAGATACGCAGTATTTT
NA	NA	TRBV10-3	TRBJ2-2	CAISGGPSNTGELFF	TGTGCCATCAGTGGGGGGCCGTCTAACACCGGGGAGCTGTTTTTT
NA	NA	TRBV14	TRBJ2-3	CASSQYFLPDTQYF	TGTGCCAGCAGCCAATACTTTCTCCCAGATACGCAGTATTTT
TRBD1	NA	TRBV29-1	TRBJ2-7	CSVPGQGIPGSSSYEQYF	TGCAGCGTACCGGGACAGGGAATCCCAGGTAGTAGCTCCTACGAGCAGTACTTC
NA	NA	TRBV2	TRBJ2-7	CASSAPLYPYEQYF	TGTGCCAGCAGTGCCCCCCTATACCCTTACGAGCAGTACTTC
NA	NA	TRBV5-5	TRBJ1-1	CASSFFSGMNTEAFF	TGTGCCAGCAGCTTTTTCTCAGGGATGAACACTGAAGCTTTCTTT
TRBD1	NA	TRBV5-4	TRBJ2-4	CASSLDRDRGAAKNIQYF	TGTGCCAGCAGCTTAGACCGGGACAGGGGAGCGGCCAAAAACATTCAGTACTTC
TRBD1	NA	TRBV5-6	TRBJ2-7	CASSSWTGAPPLEQYF	TGTGCCAGCAGCTCTTGGACAGGGGCCCCTCCCCTAGAGCAGTACTTC
NA	NA	TRBV3-1/TRBV3-2	TRBJ1-3	CASSWDTSSGNTIYF	TGTGCCAGCAGCTGGGACACAAGCTCTGGAAACACCATATATTTT
TRBD1	NA	TRBV6-5	TRBJ1-5	CASRGQGGGQPQHF	TGTGCCAGCAGGGGACAGGGGGGGGGTCAGCCCCAGCATTTT
NA	NA	TRBV7-7	TRBJ2-5	CASSLRTAPETQYF	TGTGCCAGCAGCCTAAGGACAGCCCCGGAGACCCAGTACTTC
NA	NA	TRBV28	TRBJ1-1	CASIQRGQGRAEAFF	TGTGCCAGCATCCAAAGGGGTCAGGGGAGGGCTGAAGCTTTCTTT
TRBD1	NA	TRBV30	TRBJ1-6	CAWKNDRETSPLHF	TGTGCCTGGAAGAACGACAGGGAGACATCGCCCCTCCACTTT
TRBD1	NA	TRBV2	TRBJ1-5	CASRDRGGNQPQHF	TGTGCCAGCAGGGACAGGGGAGGCAATCAGCCCCAGCATTTT
TRBD2	NA	TRBV7-9	TRBJ2-1	CASSSPSGYNNEQFF	TGTGCCAGCAGTTCCCCTAGCGGGTATAACAATGAGCAGTTCTTC
NA	NA	TRBV24-1	TRBJ1-4	CATSDRDSTAAEKLFF	TGTGCCACCAGTGATCGGGATTCAACAGCCGCCGAAAAACTGTTTTTT
TRBD1	NA	TRBV5-6	TRBJ1-6	CASSLAFRDRNSPLHF	TGTGCCAGCAGCTTGGCTTTCCGGGACAGAAATTCACCCCTCCACTTT